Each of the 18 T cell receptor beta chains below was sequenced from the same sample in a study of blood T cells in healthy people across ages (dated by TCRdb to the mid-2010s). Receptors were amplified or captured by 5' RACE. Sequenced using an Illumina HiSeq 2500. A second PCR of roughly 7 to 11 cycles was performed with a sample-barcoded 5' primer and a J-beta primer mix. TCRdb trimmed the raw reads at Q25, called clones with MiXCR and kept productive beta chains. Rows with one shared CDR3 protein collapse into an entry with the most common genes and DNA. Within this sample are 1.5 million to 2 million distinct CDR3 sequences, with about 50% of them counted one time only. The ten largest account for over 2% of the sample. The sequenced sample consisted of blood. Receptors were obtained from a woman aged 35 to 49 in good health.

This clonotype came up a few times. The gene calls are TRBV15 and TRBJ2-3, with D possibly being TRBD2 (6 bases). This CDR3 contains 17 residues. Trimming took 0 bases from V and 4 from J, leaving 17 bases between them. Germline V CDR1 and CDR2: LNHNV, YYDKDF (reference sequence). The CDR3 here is CATSRDQLAKVADTQYF. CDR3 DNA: TGTGCCACCAGCAGAGATCAACTAGCAAAGGTCGCAGATACGCAGTATTTT.

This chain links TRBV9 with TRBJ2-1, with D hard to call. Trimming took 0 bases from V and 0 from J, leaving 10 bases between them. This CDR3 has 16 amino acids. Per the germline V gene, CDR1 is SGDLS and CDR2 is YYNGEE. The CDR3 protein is CASSVGVSVSYNEQFF. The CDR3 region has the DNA TGTGCCAGCAGCGTAGGAGTGTCGGTCTCCTACAATGAGCAGTTCTTC.

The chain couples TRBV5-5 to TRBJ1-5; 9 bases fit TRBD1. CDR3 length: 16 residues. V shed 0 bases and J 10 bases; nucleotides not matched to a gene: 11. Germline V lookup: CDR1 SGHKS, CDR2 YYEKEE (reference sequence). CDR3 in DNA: TGTGCCAGCAGCTTGGGGACCGGGGACAGGGCGCGCCCCCAGCATTTT. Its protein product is CASSLGTGDRARPQHF.

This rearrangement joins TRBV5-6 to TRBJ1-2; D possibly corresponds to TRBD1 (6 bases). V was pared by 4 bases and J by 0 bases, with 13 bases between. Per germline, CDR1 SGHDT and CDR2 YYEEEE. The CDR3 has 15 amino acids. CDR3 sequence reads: CASSREGVANYGYTF. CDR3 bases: TGTGCCAGCAGCAGAGAGGGGGTAGCTAACTATGGCTACACCTTC.

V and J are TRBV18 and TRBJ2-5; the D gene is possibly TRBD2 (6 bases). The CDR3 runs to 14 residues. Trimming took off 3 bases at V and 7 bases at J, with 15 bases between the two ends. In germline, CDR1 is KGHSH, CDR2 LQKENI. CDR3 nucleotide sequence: TGTGCCAGCTCACCTCGACTAGAGGGGCGGACCCAGTACTTC. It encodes CASSPRLEGRTQYF.

CDR3 region: CSAIGGRGTDTQYF. As DNA, the CDR3 is TGCAGTGCTATCGGGGGAAGGGGCACAGATACGCAGTATTTT. The rearrangement uses TRBV20-1 and TRBJ2-3; D perhaps matches TRBD2 (6 bases). The germline CDR1 and CDR2 sequences are DFQATT and SNEGSKA (reference sequence). V lost 4 bases and J lost 1, with 12 bases in between. The CDR3 runs 14 residues.

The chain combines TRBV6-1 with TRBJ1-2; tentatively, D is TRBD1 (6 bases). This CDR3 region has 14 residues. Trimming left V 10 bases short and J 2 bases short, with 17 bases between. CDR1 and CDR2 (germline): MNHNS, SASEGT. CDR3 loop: CATATGFTNYGYTF. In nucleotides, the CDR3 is TGTGCCACCGCGACAGGCTTTACAAACTATGGCTACACCTTC.

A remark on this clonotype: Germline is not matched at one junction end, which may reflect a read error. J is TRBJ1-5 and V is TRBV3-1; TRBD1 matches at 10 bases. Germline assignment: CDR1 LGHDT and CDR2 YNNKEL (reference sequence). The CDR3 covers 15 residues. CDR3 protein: CTSSPTGGEGQPQHF. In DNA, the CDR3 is TGTACCAGCAGTCCGACAGGGGGCGAAGGGCAGCCCCAGCATTTT.

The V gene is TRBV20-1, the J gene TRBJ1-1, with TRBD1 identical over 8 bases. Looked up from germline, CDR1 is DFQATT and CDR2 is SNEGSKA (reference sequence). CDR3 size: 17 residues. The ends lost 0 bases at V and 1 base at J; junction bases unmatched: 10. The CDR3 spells CSARDLLWTGRNTEAFF. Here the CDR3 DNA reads TGCAGTGCTAGAGATCTACTTTGGACAGGGAGGAACACTGAAGCTTTCTTT.

CDR3 coding DNA: TGCAGCGTTCAGGGAAACAATCAGCCCCAGCATTTT. Protein sequence: CSVQGNNQPQHF. The chain has TRBV29-1 and TRBJ1-5, with TRBD1 as a possible D gene (5 bases). This CDR3 spans 12 amino acids. Trimming took 5 bases from V and 3 from J, leaving 8 bases between them. Germline-derived CDR1 and CDR2 are SQVTM and ANQGSEA.

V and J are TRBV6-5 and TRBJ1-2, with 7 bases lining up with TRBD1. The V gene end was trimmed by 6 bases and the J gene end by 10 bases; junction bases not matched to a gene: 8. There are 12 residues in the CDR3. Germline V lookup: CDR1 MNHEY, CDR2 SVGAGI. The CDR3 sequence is CASSLGQDHYTF. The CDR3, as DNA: TGTGCCAGCAGCCTCGGACAGGACCACTACACCTTC.

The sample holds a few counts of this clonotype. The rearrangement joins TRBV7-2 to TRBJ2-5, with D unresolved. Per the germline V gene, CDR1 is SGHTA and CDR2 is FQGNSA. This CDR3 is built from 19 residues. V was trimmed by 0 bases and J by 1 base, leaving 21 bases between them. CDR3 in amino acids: CASSLAMVVFSLSQETQYF. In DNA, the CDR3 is TGTGCCAGCAGCTTAGCGATGGTTGTCTTTAGCTTATCCCAAGAGACCCAGTACTTC.

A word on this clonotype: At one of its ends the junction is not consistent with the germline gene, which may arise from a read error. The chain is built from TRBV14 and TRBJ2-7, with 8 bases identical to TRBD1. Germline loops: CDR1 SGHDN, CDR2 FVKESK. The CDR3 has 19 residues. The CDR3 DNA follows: TGTGCCAGCAGCCAAGACCGGAGAAAGGGACAGGCGAGCTCCTATGAGCAGTACTTC. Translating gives CASSQDRRKGQASSYEQYF.

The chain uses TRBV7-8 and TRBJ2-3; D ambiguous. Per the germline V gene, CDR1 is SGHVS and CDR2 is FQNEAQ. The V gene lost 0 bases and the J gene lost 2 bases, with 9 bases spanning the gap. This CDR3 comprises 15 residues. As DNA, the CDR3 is TGTGCCAGCAGCTTAGCCGCAAGCATCACAGATACGCAGTATTTT. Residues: CASSLAASITDTQYF.

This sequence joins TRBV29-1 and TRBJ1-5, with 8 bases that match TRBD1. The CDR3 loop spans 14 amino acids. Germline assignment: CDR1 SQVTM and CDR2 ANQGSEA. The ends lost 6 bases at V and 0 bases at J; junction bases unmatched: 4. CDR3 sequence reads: CSVGQGGSNQPQHF. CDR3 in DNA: TGCAGCGTCGGACAGGGTGGTAGCAATCAGCCCCAGCATTTT. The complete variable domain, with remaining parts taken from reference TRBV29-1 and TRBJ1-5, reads SAVISQKPSRDICQRGTSLTIQCQVDSQVTMMFWYRQQPGQSLTLIATANQGSEATYESGFVIDKFPISRPNLTFSTLTVSNMSPEDSSIYLCSVGQGGSNQPQHFGDGTRLSIL.

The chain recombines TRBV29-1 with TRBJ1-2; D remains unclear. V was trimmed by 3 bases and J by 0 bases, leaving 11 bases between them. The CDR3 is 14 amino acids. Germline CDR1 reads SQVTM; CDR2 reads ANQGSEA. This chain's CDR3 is CSVDPQAPNYGYTF. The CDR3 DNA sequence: TGCAGCGTTGACCCCCAGGCACCTAACTATGGCTACACCTTC.

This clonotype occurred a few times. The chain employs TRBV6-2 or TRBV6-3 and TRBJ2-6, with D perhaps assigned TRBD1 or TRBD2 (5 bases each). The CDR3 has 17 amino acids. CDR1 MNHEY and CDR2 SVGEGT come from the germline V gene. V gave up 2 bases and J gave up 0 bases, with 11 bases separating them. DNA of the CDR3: TGTGCCAGCAGTTACGGGGGACGGCCCTCTGGGGCCAACGTCCTGACTTTC. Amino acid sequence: CASSYGGRPSGANVLTF.

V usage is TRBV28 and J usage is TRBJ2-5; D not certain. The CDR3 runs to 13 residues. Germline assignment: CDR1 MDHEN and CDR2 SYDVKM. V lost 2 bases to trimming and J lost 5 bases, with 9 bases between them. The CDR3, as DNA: TGTGCCAGCAGTTTAGCGAGTCTGGAGACCCAGTACTTC. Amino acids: CASSLASLETQYF.